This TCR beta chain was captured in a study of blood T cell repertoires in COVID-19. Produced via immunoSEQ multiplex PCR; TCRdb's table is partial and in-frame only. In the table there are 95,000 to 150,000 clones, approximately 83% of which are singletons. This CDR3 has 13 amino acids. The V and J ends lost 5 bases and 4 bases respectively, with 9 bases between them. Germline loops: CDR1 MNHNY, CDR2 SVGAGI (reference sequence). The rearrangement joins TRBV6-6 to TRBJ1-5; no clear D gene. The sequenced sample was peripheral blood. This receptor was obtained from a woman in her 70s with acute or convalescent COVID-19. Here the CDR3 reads CASSPPRNQPQHF. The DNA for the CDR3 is TGTGCCAGCAGTCCCCCTAGAAATCAGCCCCAGCATTTT.